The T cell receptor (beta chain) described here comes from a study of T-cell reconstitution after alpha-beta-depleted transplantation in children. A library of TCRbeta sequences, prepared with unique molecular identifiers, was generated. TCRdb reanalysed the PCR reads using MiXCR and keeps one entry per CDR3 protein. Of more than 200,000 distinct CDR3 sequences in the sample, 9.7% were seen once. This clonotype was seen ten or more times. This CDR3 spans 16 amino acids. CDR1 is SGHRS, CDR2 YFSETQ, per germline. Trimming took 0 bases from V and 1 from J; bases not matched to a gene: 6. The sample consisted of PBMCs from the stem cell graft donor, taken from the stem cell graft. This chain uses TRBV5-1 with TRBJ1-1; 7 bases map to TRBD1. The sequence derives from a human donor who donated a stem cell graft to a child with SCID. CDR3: CASSLEDGQANTEAFF. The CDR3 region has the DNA TGCGCCAGCAGCTTGGAGGACGGACAGGCGAACACTGAAGCTTTCTTT. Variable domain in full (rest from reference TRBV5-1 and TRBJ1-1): KAGVTQTPRYLIKTRGQQVTLSCSPISGHRSVSWYQQTPGQGLQFLFEYFSETQRNKGNFPGRFSGRQFSNSRSEMNVSTLELGDSALYLCASSLEDGQANTEAFFGQGTRLTVV.